This section outlines one TCR beta chain sequence together with its context. Sequenced by immunoSEQ multiplex PCR; TCRdb stores in-frame clones only, minus some. This table has some 100,000 clones, about 88% appearing once. The data were taken from a study of control samples from healthy donors and cancer patients. The CDR3 has 14 amino acids. Looked up from germline, CDR1 is SGHTA and CDR2 is FQGNSA. The J segment lost 5 bases and the V segment lost 4 bases, leaving 4 bases of the junction unmatched. Sequenced material: blood. This receptor was identified in a woman aged 50 to 60 in good health. The chain employs TRBV7-2 and TRBJ2-5; TRBD2 agrees at 10 bases. The CDR3 coding sequence is TGTGCCAGCAGCTACCAGCGGGGGGGTGAGACCCAGTACTTC. Its protein is CASSYQRGGETQYF.